This TCR beta chain was recovered during a study of cytomegalovirus exposure and HLA in healthy donors. The CDR3 is made up of 15 amino acids. Germline trimming cut 5 bases from V and 4 bases from J; bases unmatched to any gene: 7. Germline-derived CDR1 and CDR2 are LNHDA and SQIVND (reference sequence). PCR employed 60 Vbeta and 13 Jbeta primers. Using immunoSEQ multiplex PCR, the repertoire was profiled, and TCRdb retains in-frame clones only, with some absent. In the table there are around 170,000 clones, more than 75% of which are singletons. Material: PBMCs. This receptor was obtained from a man aged 40-50 years in good health and CMV-seronegative. The V and J genes are TRBV19 and TRBJ2-5, with 10 nucleotides matching TRBD2. CDR3 residues: CASSASGRRGETQYF. The CDR3 coding sequence is TGTGCCAGTAGTGCTAGCGGGAGACGGGGAGAGACCCAGTACTTC.